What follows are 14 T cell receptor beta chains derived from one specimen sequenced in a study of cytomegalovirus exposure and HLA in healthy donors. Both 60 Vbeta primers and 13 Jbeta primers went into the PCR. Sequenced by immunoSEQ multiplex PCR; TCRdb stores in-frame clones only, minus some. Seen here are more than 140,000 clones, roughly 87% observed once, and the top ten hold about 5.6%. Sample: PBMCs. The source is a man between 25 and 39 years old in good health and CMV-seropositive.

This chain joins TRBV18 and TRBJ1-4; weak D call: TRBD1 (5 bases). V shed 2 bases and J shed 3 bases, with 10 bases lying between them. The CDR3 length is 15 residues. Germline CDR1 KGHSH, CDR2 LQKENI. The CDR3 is CASSPSPGSNEKLFF. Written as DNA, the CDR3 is TGTGCCAGCTCACCATCCCCAGGGTCTAATGAAAAACTGTTTTTT.

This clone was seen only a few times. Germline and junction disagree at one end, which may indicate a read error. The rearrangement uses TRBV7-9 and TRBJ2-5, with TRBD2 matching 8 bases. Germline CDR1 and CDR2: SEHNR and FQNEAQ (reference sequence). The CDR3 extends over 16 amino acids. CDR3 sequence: CSSSLAEAGGWETQYF. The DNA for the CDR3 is TGTTCCAGCAGCTTAGCGGAGGCGGGAGGATGGGAGACCCAGTACTTC.

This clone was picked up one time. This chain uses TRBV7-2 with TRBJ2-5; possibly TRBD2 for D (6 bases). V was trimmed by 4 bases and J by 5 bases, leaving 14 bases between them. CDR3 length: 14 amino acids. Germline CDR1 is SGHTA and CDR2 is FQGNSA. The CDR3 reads CASSSLTSTETQYF. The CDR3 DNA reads TGTGCCAGCAGCTCCCTGACTAGTACTGAGACCCAGTACTTC.

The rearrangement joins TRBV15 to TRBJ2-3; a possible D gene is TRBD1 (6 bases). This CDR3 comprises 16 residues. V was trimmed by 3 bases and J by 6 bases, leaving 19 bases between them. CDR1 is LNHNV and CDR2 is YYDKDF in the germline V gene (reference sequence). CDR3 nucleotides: TGTGCCACCAGCAGTCTTGGGGGACATATGTTTGATACGCAGTATTTT. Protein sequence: CATSSLGGHMFDTQYF.

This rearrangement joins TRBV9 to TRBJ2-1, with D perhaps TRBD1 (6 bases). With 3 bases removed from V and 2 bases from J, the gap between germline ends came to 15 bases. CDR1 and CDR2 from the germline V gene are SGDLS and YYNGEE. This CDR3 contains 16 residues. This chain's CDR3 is CASSGKTGTTYNEQFF. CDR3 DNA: TGTGCCAGCAGCGGGAAAACCGGGACAACCTACAATGAGCAGTTCTTC. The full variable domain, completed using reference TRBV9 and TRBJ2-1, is DSGVTQTPKHLITATGQRVTLRCSPRSGDLSVYWYQQSLDQGLQFLIQYYNGEERAKGNILERFSAQQFPDLHSELNLSSLELGDSALYFCASSGKTGTTYNEQFFGPGTRLTVL.

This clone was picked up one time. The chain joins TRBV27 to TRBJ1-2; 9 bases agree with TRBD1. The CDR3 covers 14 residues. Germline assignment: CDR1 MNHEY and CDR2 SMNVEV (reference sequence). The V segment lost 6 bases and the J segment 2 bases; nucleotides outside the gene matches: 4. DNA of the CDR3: TGTGCCAGCAGCTACACAGGGGGCAACTATGGCTACACCTTC. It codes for CASSYTGGNYGYTF.

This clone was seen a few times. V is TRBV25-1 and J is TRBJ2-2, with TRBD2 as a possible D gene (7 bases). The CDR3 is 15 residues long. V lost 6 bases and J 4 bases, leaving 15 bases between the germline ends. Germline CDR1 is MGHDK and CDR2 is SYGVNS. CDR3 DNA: TGTGCCAGCAGCCATGGAGGGGGGGTCACCGGGGAGCTGTTTTTT. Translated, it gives CASSHGGGVTGELFF.

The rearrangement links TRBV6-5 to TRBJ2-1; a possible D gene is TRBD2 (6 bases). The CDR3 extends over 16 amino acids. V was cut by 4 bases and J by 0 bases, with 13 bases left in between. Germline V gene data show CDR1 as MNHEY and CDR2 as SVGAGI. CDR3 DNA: TGTGCCAGCAGTTCCCGGGACTCGAGCTCCTACAATGAGCAGTTCTTC. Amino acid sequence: CASSSRDSSSYNEQFF.

CDR3 loop: CASSWRETYEQYF. As DNA, the CDR3 is TGCGCCAGCAGCTGGCGGGAAACCTACGAGCAGTACTTC. The chain joins TRBV5-1 to TRBJ2-7; D is perhaps TRBD2 (6 bases). Germline lookup yields CDR1 SGHRS and CDR2 YFSETQ. This CDR3 spans 13 amino acids. Trimming removed 3 bases at V and 2 bases at J, with 9 bases between.

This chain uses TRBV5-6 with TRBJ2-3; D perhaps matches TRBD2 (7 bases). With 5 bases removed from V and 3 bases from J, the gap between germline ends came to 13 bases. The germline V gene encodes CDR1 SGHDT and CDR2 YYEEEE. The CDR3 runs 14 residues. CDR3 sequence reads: CASRAAGATDTQYF. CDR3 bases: TGTGCCAGCAGGGCGGCGGGGGCAACAGATACGCAGTATTTT.

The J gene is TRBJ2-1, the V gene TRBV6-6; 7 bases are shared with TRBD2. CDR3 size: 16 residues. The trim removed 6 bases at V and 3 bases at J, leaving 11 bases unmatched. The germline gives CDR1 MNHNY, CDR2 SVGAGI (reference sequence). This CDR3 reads CASSWGGTPVYNEQFF. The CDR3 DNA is TGTGCCAGCAGCTGGGGGGGGACCCCGGTCTACAATGAGCAGTTCTTC.

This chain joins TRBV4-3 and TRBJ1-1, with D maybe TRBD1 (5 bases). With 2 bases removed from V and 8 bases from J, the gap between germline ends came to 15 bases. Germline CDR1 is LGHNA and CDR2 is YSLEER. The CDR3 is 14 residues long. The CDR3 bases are TGCGCCAGCAGCCAAACCCCAGGGCGAAGCGAAGCTTTCTTT. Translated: CASSQTPGRSEAFF.

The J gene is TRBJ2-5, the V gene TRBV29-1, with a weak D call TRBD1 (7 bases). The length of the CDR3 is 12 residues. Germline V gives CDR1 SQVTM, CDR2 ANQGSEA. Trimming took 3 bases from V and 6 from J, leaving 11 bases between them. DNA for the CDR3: TGCAGCGTTGAGCGGGACAGCCAGACCCAGTACTTC. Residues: CSVERDSQTQYF.

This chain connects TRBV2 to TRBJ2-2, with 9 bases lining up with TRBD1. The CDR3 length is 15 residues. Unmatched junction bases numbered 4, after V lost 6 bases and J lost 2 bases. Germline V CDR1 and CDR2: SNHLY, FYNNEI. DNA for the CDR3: TGTGCCAGCAGCGGGACAGGGCGAAACACCGGGGAGCTGTTTTTT. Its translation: CASSGTGRNTGELFF.